This TCR beta chain was profiled in a study of CD8 T cells in ankylosing spondylitis (dated by TCRdb to the late 2010s). About the study as a whole: The study set out to find disease-linked TCR variants by profiling T cell receptor beta repertoires in ankylosing spondylitis patients and healthy donors. Samples of peripheral blood were taken, and for ankylosing spondylitis patients, synovial fluid was collected as well. The full study cohort comprised around 25 ankylosing spondylitis patients and some 100 healthy donors.

The CDR3 has 15 amino acids, counting the end cysteine and phenylalanine. Just the 45-base CDR3 DNA is kept, in frame starting at base 1. V has 4 bases trimmed and J has 4 bases trimmed; junction bases matching no gene number 7. Of note for this clonotype: Its antigen remains undetermined. No base quality information exists; no much larger clone differs at one position.

What the research found in general, with its limitations: Blood from ankylosing spondylitis patients appeared to be characterized by a TCR beta motif composed of about eight highly homologous amino acid variants. According to the report, matched synovial fluid samples from ankylosing spondylitis patients were significantly enriched for the disease-linked clones. Some of the motif variants had been reported before in the synovial fluid and blood of reactive arthritis patients, a finding that suggests common disease-initiation mechanisms. The disease-linked clones had a CD8+ phenotype and were found at relatively low frequencies in peripheral blood.

For sequencing, an Illumina HiSeq 2500 was employed. TCR beta libraries were prepared by quantitative 5'-RACE with molecular barcodes. As for how the authors treated the data: Disease-linked TCR variants were identified with a new computational method built on a probabilistic model of VDJ rearrangement. TCRdb reprocessed the public reads (quality trimming at Q25 with fastp, clone calling with MiXCR) and kept in-frame beta chains. Each entry is one CDR3 protein sequence, shown with its most common DNA and genes. What appears here as the V and J calls and clone size reflects TCRdb's work, not the paper's. This sample lists some 150,000 distinct CDR3 sequences; around two fifths were detected once. The top ten clones comprise about 16% of the sample. Synovial fluid samples were paired with blood samples taken from the same ankylosing spondylitis patients.

Input material: synovial fluid, either unsorted or a sorted T cell fraction (not recorded which). The sequence links TRBV12-3 or TRBV12-4 to TRBJ2-1, and 7 junction bases match TRBD2. The clonotype was recovered from a male donor with ankylosing spondylitis. CDR3 loop: CASSWRLAVYNEQFF. The DNA sequence reads TGTGCCAGCAGTTGGAGACTAGCAGTTTACAATGAGCAGTTCTTC.